The T cell receptor (beta chain) under discussion was sequenced for a study of post-analysis software for immune sequencing data. On the study more broadly: Multiple sclerosis in the patients followed relapsing-remitting, secondary progressive and progressive-relapsing courses.

CDR3 length: 17 residues. J was trimmed by 5 bases and V by 4 bases; bases with no gene match: 8. Unique molecular identifiers featured in each of the TCR beta cDNA libraries. The yield from about 1 to 10 million T cells was 500,000 or so cDNA molecules in total. TCRdb used MiXCR to reprocess the PCR reads, holding one entry per CDR3 protein. The sample contains about 560,000 distinct CDR3 sequences, about 44% of which appear only once. Turning to this clonotype: Its specificity is unknown.

Points from the study as a whole: Compared against controls, patients with multiple sclerosis displayed significantly lower normalized Chao1 diversity. There were five TRBV segments more frequent in patients than controls, and TRBV5-6, TRBV5-1 and TRBV20-1 were among them. F measure clustering grouped samples strongly by preparation batch.

The TCR originated in a girl between 10 and 17 years old with multiple sclerosis. The sample comprised blood. V and J are TRBV12-3 or TRBV12-4 and TRBJ2-1; 13 bases are shared with TRBD2. The CDR3 region is CASSWTSGSTWDNEQFF. CDR3 coding DNA: TGTGCCAGCAGTTGGACTAGCGGGAGCACTTGGGACAATGAGCAGTTCTTC.